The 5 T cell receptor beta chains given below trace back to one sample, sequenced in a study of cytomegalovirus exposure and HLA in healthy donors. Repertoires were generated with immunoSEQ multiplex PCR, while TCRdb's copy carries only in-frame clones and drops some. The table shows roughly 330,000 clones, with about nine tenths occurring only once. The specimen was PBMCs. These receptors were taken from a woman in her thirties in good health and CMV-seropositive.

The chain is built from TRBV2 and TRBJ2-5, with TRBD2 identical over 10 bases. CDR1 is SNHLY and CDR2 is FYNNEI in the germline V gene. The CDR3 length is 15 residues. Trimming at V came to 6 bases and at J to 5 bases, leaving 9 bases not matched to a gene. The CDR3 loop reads CASRITSGAGETQYF. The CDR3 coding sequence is TGTGCCAGCAGAATAACTAGCGGGGCGGGGGAGACCCAGTACTTC.

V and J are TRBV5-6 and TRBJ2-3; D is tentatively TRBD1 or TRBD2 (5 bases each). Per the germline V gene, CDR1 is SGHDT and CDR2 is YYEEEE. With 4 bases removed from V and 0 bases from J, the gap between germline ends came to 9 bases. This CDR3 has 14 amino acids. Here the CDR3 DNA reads TGTGCCAGCAGCCTGGGGGACAGCACAGATACGCAGTATTTT. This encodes CASSLGDSTDTQYF.

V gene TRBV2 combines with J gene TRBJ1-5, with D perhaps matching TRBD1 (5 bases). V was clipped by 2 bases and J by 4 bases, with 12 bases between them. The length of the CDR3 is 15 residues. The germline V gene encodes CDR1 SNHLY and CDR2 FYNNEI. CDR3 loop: CASSERDGINQPQHF. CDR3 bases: TGTGCCAGCAGTGAACGGGACGGTATAAATCAGCCCCAGCATTTT.

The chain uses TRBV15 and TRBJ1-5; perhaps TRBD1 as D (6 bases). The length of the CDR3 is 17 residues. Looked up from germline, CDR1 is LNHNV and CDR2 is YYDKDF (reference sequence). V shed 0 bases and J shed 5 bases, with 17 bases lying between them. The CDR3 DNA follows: TGTGCCACCAGCAGAGACCTGTCCCCGGGGGGCGATCAGCCCCAGCATTTT. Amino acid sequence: CATSRDLSPGGDQPQHF.

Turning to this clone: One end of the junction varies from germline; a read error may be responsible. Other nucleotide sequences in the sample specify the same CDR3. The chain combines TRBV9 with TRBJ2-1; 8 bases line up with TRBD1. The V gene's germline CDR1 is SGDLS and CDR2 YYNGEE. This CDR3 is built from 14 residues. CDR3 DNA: TGTGCTAGCAGCGTTTCCAACAGGGGGAATGAGCAGTTCTTC. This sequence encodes CASSVSNRGNEQFF.